This record looks at one T cell receptor (beta chain) sequence and its context. Its specific antigen is unknown. No much larger clone exists at a distance of one base, and base qualities are not known. This record comes from a study of cytomegalovirus exposure and HLA in healthy donors (TCRdb year 2017). Describing the broader study: An earlier analysis of 587 of the donors reported 250 to 300 Gb of sequence data and around 100 million unique TCR beta sequences obtained from approximately 180 million T cells. A later genetic analysis used genome-wide SNP genotypes for about 55% of the 666 donors, treating that subset as a discovery cohort. Donor age, sex, ethnicity and CMV serostatus were collected together with the repertoire data. Among about 360 genotyped donors of the cohort, an average of approximately 240,000 unique TCR beta nucleotide sequences were sequenced per donor, 15% to 20% of them non-productive. Among the roughly 410 genotyped donors, under 90% belonged to the genetic ancestry cluster associated with self-reported Caucasian donors. The study profiled the T cell repertoires of hundreds of subjects by immunosequencing and related them to cytomegalovirus serostatus. All discovery cohort repertoires had been generated using a single sequencing platform. The number of donors typed differed by locus, with roughly 629-640 for A, B, C, DRB1 and DQB1, more than 500 for DQA1, 600 to 610 for DPA1, and roughly 450 for DPB1. To predict cytomegalovirus infection status, the study brought together high-throughput TCR immunosequencing, statistical association of individual TCRs with disease status, and machine learning. An earlier analysis of approximately 640 of the donors applied high-throughput TCR beta sequencing to assess whether each TCR beta V gene segment acted as functional or pseudogenic. A handful of DR-DQ haplotypes were handled as single units for association and clustering because linkage in the cohort was strong. A separate validation cohort of approximately 120 different subjects was used in addition to the roughly 720-subject first cohort. An early release that covered some 640 HLA-typed donors contained 300 to 350 gigabases of sequencing data and tens of millions of unique TCR sequences. Rather than drawing on any new phenotypic data, the later analysis identified candidate immune exposures from TCR beta sequences and the way those sequences occurred across donors. To study patterns of TCR occurrence, a later analysis re-analyzed previously published TCR beta repertoires from 500 to 850 donors and added high-resolution HLA genotyping. The study aimed to test whether cataloging public T cell receptors could reveal signatures of past pathogen exposure. HLA typing included class I and class II loci at four-digit resolution. Points the paper makes about the study in general: The authors suggested that the approach could potentially be generalized to other disease states and immunological phenotypes. The only immune exposure information available for the cohort was CMV serostatus. According to a later analysis, parvovirus B19, influenza, CMV and Epstein-Barr virus appeared linked to several top co-occurrence clusters. Most CMV-associated TCR beta chains appeared to be HLA-restricted in a later analysis, and the HLA associations seemed to be driven largely by CMV exposure. Roughly uniform sequencing depth across donors was assumed in presence/absence analyses, although this assumption may not hold. Assigning TCR associations to individual alleles was difficult when HLA alleles, especially DR and DQ, strongly co-occurred. A further reported finding was that TCR beta sequences accurately predicted the HLA-A and HLA-B alleles for most subjects in the first cohort. In vitro tests confirmed that a few of the cytomegalovirus-associated TCR beta chains recognize cytomegalovirus antigens. In this cohort, only TCR beta chains were sequenced, and detectable features were limited by the absence of alpha or paired-chain data. Linkage disequilibrium might explain the correlated functional status among segregating V segments, but an unknown experimental factor could not be ruled out. Compared with equally common non-associated chains, HLA-associated TCR beta chains in a later analysis were more clonally expanded and had lower generation probabilities. The study listed 170 or so TCR beta chains as associated with cytomegalovirus. Most TCR sequences were seen in very few donors, while some public TCRs were found in many individuals. Because some donors lacked HLA typing at each locus, the association tests relied only on the typed subset. Because counts were too low, about 15 rarely observed V segments, including chromosome 9 orphons, were left out of the earlier analysis of a few hundred of the donors. The classifier was reported to diagnose cytomegalovirus status with high specificity and sensitivity in both the original cohort and the validation cohort. A later analysis found that TCR association rates varied across HLA loci, with DRB1 alleles showing the most associated TCRs and HLA-C alleles the fewest. The sequencing pipeline was judged likely to have produced a cluster of highly shared sequence variants as a technical artifact. In an earlier analysis of 587 of the donors, most TCR beta V segments appeared in productive rearrangements about 87% or about 30% of the time, broadly matching IMGT annotations. A later genetic analysis reported fewer N-insertions in productive TCRs among donors in an Asian-associated ancestry cluster than the roughly 650-donor mean. An association between a missense DCLRE1C variant and V-gene and J-gene trimming of TCR beta chains was found in a later genetic analysis and replicated in an independent cohort. At a false discovery rate of 0.05, a later analysis linked some 18,000 TCR beta sequences to specific HLA alleles.

Libraries were built with the immunoSEQ multiplex PCR assay. For the multiplex PCR, a mixture combining 60 forward primers for TCR Vbeta segments and 13 reverse primers for TCR Jbeta segments was used. Amplification of the CDR3 region of rearranged TCR beta genes was performed with a multiplex PCR assay on genomic DNA. The Illumina HiSeq System was used to sequence the amplified TCR beta libraries as 87-base-pair reads. Per the original workflow: In a later analysis, 70 million to 95 million unique TCR beta chains were counted across the 650 to 750 repertoires, and approximately 9.9 million of these chains were shared by at least two donors. Raw reads were error-corrected and collapsed into unique sequences by a nearest-neighbor algorithm in which closely related sequences were merged to remove PCR and sequencing errors. To assign V, D and J gene segments, CDR3 sequences were aligned to IMGT reference sequences. For a sequence to be retained, a match of at least six nucleotides to both a V gene segment and a J gene segment was required. A rearrangement was called productive if the CDR3 had no stop codons and remained in frame with V and J, and every other rearrangement was called non-productive. Following IMGT convention, CDR3 was defined as the stretch from the second conserved V-encoded cysteine to the conserved J-encoded phenylalanine. Sequences without an unambiguous match to a single V gene segment were excluded from the earlier analysis of 450 to 750 of the donors. An earlier analysis of several hundred of the donors called V segments functional above 56.7% productive rearrangements and segregating when the between-donor standard deviation exceeded 5%. To diagnose cytomegalovirus status from the catalog of TCR beta chain sequences, a statistical classification framework was built. V and J gene assignment, in a later analysis, came from comparing TCR nucleotide sequences with IMGT/GENE-DB human TR gene sequences. Using the TCRdist pipeline, a later analysis assigned CDR3 sequences along with most-parsimonious VDJ recombination scenarios. In a later analysis, each TCR beta chain was defined by its CDR3 amino acid sequence together with its V-gene family, and reads lacking a unique V-gene family were excluded. In a later analysis, 500 to 650 highly shared, low-generation-probability nucleotide sequences were removed to address suspected cross-contamination and a sequencing artifact. In a later analysis, a clonal expansion index was calculated for each public chain from normalized within-repertoire ranks of inferred template counts. Generation probabilities in a later analysis came from a VDJ recombination model fitted to out-of-frame rearrangements, and those results were checked against IGoR. Hypergeometric tests were used in a later analysis to score TCR-TCR, TCR-HLA and TCR-CMV co-occurrence, with a repertoire-size bias correction applied to the TCR pairs. To estimate false discovery rates, a later analysis permuted the HLA or CMV assignments 20 times. In a later analysis, co-occurring TCRs were grouped using DBSCAN, and TCRdist sequence similarity was added for clustering within HLA-allele-positive subsets. Co-occurrence clustering excluded repertoires with fewer than 30,000 or more than 120,000 public chains, plus five with anomalous nucleotide sharing. TCRdb retrieved this table from immuneACCESS and kept in-frame rearrangements only. Not all clones are present; in checked studies, unresolved V genes account for under half, and no reason is known for the remainder. From that table come the V and J calls and clone size; the DNA was used to work out D and trimming. The table for this sample lists approximately 100,000 clones; roughly 66% of them were counted only once. The ten top clones hold roughly 3% of the sample.

The cohort consisted of approximately 690 healthy bone marrow donors. All cohort members were sampled while nominally healthy, although unrecorded immune exposures were likely present. The donor tested CMV seronegative and was one of the 352 seronegative cohort members. A peripheral blood sample was collected from each donor, and TCR beta sequencing was performed on peripheral blood mononuclear cells. Genomic DNA extraction from the blood cell samples was performed with the Qiagen DNeasy Blood Extraction Kit. The TCR originated in a woman aged 45 to 65 in good health and CMV-seronegative. Sequenced input: PBMCs.

The CDR3 corresponds to CASSFGGHRYNEQFF. The sequenced DNA is TGTGCCAGCAGTTTTGGGGGCCACAGATACAATGAGCAGTTCTTC. The V and J genes are TRBV27 and TRBJ2-1, with TRBD1 as a weak D call on 6 bases. The germline V gene (reference sequence) provides CDR1 MNHEY and CDR2 SMNVEV. V drops 3 bases and J drops 4 bases, leaving 13 bases in between. The CDR3 has 15 amino acids, counting the end cysteine and phenylalanine. Only the CDR3 DNA is retained, 45 bases long and in frame from the first base.